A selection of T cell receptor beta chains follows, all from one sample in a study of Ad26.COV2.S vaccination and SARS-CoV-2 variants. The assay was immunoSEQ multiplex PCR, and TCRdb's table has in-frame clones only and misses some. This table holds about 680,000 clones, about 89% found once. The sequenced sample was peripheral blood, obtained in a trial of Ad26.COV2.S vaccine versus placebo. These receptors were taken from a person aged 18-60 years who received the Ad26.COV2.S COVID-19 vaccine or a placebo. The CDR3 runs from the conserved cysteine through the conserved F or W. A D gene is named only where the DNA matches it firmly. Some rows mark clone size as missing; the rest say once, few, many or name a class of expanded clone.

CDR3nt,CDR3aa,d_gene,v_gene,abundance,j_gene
TGTGCCAGCAGTACCTCTCGGGCCCTCAACTATGGCTACACCTTC,CASSTSRALNYGYTF,.,TRBV6-5,.,TRBJ1-2
TGTGCCAGCAGCTTAGCGGGGGCCGTCCCCTACGAGCAGTACTTC,CASSLAGAVPYEQYF,.,TRBV13,.,TRBJ2-7
TGTGCCAGCAGCTTGGGAACGGCAGGACCATACAATGAGCAGTTCTTC,CASSLGTAGPYNEQFF,.,TRBV7-9,.,TRBJ2-1
TGTGCCAGCAGCTTACAGGGGGGCCAAGAGACCCAGTACTTC,CASSLQGGQETQYF,.,TRBV7-2,.,TRBJ2-5
TGTGCCAGTAGTACAGACAGGGACCCACGAGGCACTGAAGCTTTCTTT,CASSTDRDPRGTEAFF,TRBD1,TRBV19,.,TRBJ1-1
TGTGCCAGCAGCCTGGCGGGACAGCGCCTATACAATGAGCAGTTCTTC,CASSLAGQRLYNEQFF,.,TRBV7-2,.,TRBJ2-1
TGTGCCTGGAGTGTAGGTGGTTCGGGGTTTGGCTACACCTTC,CAWSVGGSGFGYTF,.,TRBV30,.,TRBJ1-2
TGTGCCAGCAGCTTGGGACCTGGGGGTTACACCGGGGAGCTGTTTTTT,CASSLGPGGYTGELFF,.,TRBV5-4,once,TRBJ2-2
TGTGCCAGCAGCCAATTGCCGGGACAGGGCATGAACACTGAAGCTTTCTTT,CASSQLPGQGMNTEAFF,TRBD1,TRBV3-1/TRBV3-2,.,TRBJ1-1
TGCGCCAGCAGCTACGGACAGGGAACTGAAGCTTTCTTT,CASSYGQGTEAFF,TRBD1,TRBV5-1,.,TRBJ1-1
TGTGCCAGCAGCCGAGAGAAGGACAGGGGGAAGTTCTTC,CASSREKDRGKFF,TRBD1,TRBV6-2/TRBV6-3,.,TRBJ2-1
TGCAGCGTTGAAGAAAACCAGGGTCCCTTCGGCACCGGGGAGCTGTTTTTT,CSVEENQGPFGTGELFF,.,TRBV29-1,.,TRBJ2-2
TGTGCCACCAGCCCCCACCCCTCCCCTAGCGGAGGCGCCGAGCAGTACTTC,CATSPHPSPSGGAEQYF,TRBD2,TRBV15,once,TRBJ2-7
TGCAGTGCTACCTGGGACGGAGAGTACTTC,CSATWDGEYF,.,TRBV20-1,.,TRBJ2-7
TGTGCCAGCAGCCAAGCCGGGACGCGGTTGAACGAGCAGTACTTC,CASSQAGTRLNEQYF,.,TRBV4-2,.,TRBJ2-7
TGCGCCAGCAGCCAACAACAGGGTTCCTATAATTCACCCCTCCACTTT,CASSQQQGSYNSPLHF,.,TRBV4-3,.,TRBJ1-6
TGCGCCAGCAGCTTGGACGGGAATCAGCCCCAGCATTTT,CASSLDGNQPQHF,.,TRBV5-1,.,TRBJ1-5
TGCGCCAGCAGCTTGGGAGACTCTAACTATGGCTACACCTTC,CASSLGDSNYGYTF,.,TRBV5-1,.,TRBJ1-2
TGTGCTAGCAGCTTAGAGGGCTACACAGGCCCTAGAGATGAGCAGTACTTC,CASSLEGYTGPRDEQYF,.,TRBV7-7,.,TRBJ2-7
TGTGCCAGCAGTGAATTGGGGTCGACGAACACTGAAGCTTTCTTT,CASSELGSTNTEAFF,.,TRBV25-1,.,TRBJ1-1
TGTGCCAGCGACGGACAGGAAGATCAGCCCCAGCATTTT,CASDGQEDQPQHF,TRBD1,TRBV19,.,TRBJ1-5
TGTGCCAGCAGGCCCCTTGGGGGGGAGGGCACCGGGGAGCTGTTTTTT,CASRPLGGEGTGELFF,TRBD2,TRBV7-8,once,TRBJ2-2
TGTGCCAGCAGCCCAGGGGGGATCTCTGGAAACACCATATATTTT,CASSPGGISGNTIYF,TRBD1,TRBV5-5,few,TRBJ1-3
TGCGCCAGCAGCCAAGAACCACTCGAAGCCGCCTACAATGAGCAGTTCTTC,CASSQEPLEAAYNEQFF,.,TRBV4-3,.,TRBJ2-1
TGTGCCTGGAGTGTGCACACCAATTCACCCCTCCACTTT,CAWSVHTNSPLHF,.,TRBV30,.,TRBJ1-6
TGTGCCAGCAGCCAAGACCGGACAATGAGTGGCTACACCTTC,CASSQDRTMSGYTF,.,TRBV14,.,TRBJ1-2
TGTGCCAGCAGCGCTAGACTAGCGCTCGCGCGGCTATACGAGCAGTACTTC,CASSARLALARLYEQYF,TRBD2,TRBV7-8,.,TRBJ2-7
TGTGCCAGCAGCTTAGGTTTCACTAGTCGCACCGGGGAGCTGTTTTTT,CASSLGFTSRTGELFF,.,TRBV7-9,once,TRBJ2-2
TGCGCCAGCAGCCTTTCGGGAGTGGAGACCCAGTACTTC,CASSLSGVETQYF,.,TRBV4-3,.,TRBJ2-5
TGTGCCAGCAGCTTCGGGGTGGACACCGGGGAGCTGTTTTTT,CASSFGVDTGELFF,.,TRBV5-6,.,TRBJ2-2
TGTGCCAGCAGTTTCGGGGACACCGGGGAGCTGTTTTTT,CASSFGDTGELFF,.,TRBV12-3/TRBV12-4,.,TRBJ2-2
TGTGCCAGCAGCTCTTCGGTGTGGGTGGCCTACAATGAGCAGTTCTTC,CASSSSVWVAYNEQFF,.,TRBV13,.,TRBJ2-1
TGTGCCAGCAGTCCCACAGGAGTCTATGGCTACACCTTC,CASSPTGVYGYTF,.,TRBV6-5,.,TRBJ1-2
TGTGCCGAACTTGGACGGAGGAACACTGAAGCTTTCTTT,CAELGRRNTEAFF,.,TRBV27,.,TRBJ1-1
TGTGCCATAGGACCGGCAGGCAACTCCTACGAGCAGTACTTC,CAIGPAGNSYEQYF,.,TRBV10-3,few,TRBJ2-7